Listed here are 29 T cell receptor beta chains from one sample, sequenced in a study of beta chain features in type 1 diabetes. Isolated RNA was reverse transcribed in full, so expressed TCRB transcripts were sequenced. Profiled with immunoSEQ multiplex PCR; TCRdb holds only in-frame clones, not every one. The top ten hold approximately 0.016% of the sample, which has 250,000 to 350,000 clones, approximately 11% seen once. Material for sequencing was naive CD4+ T cells from blood. The source of these receptors is a young woman in good health.

This clone was counted only a few times. This chain links TRBV9 with TRBJ1-2; TRBD1 agrees at 9 bases. The germline gives CDR1 SGDLS, CDR2 YYNGEE. The CDR3 contains 15 residues. Germline trimming cut 3 bases from V and 4 bases from J; bases unmatched to any gene: 7. The CDR3 loop reads CASSAEWTGAYGYTF. The CDR3 nucleotides are TGTGCCAGCAGCGCAGAATGGACAGGGGCCTATGGCTACACCTTC.

The rearrangement joins TRBV2 to TRBJ2-2, with TRBD1 as a possible D gene (6 bases). Germline V gene data show CDR1 as SNHLY and CDR2 as FYNNEI. V gave up 6 bases and J gave up 3 bases, with 11 bases separating them. This CDR3 contains 14 residues. CDR3 protein: CASRQGSHTGELFF. DNA for the CDR3: TGTGCCAGCAGACAGGGCAGTCACACCGGGGAGCTGTTTTTT.

The sample holds a few counts of this clone. The chain uses TRBV5-1 and TRBJ2-2; D may be TRBD1 (5 bases). The CDR3 sequence is 14 residues long. Between the trimmed V and J ends, which lost 0 bases and 4 bases, there was a span of 7 bases. Germline V lookup: CDR1 SGHRS, CDR2 YFSETQ. The CDR3 DNA reads TGCGCCAGCAGCTTGGAAGACAGCACCGGGGAGCTGTTTTTT. Translating gives CASSLEDSTGELFF.

The gene calls are TRBV19 and TRBJ2-1, with 12 nucleotides matching TRBD2. There are 16 residues in the CDR3. V shed 6 bases, J shed 7 bases, and the junction held 10 bases outside the gene matches. In germline, CDR1 is LNHDA, CDR2 SQIVND (reference sequence). The CDR3 DNA follows: TGTGCCAGTAGCATTGAGACTAGCGGGAGTACGAATGAGCAGTTCTTC. It translates to CASSIETSGSTNEQFF.

The chain combines TRBV28 with TRBJ2-7; D call uncertain. V was shortened by 6 bases and J by 5 bases, with 11 bases between the two germline ends. CDR1 MDHEN and CDR2 SYDVKM come from the germline V gene. This CDR3 has 12 amino acids. The CDR3, as DNA: TGTGCCAGCAGCTATAACCGGGACGAGCAGTACTTC. This codes for CASSYNRDEQYF.

A few counts support this clone. The rearrangement uses TRBV28 and TRBJ2-1; 11 nucleotides align to TRBD2. V was clipped by 4 bases and J by 6 bases; unmatched bases: 5. Germline CDR1 reads MDHEN; CDR2 reads SYDVKM. The CDR3 is made up of 15 amino acids. The DNA for the CDR3 is TGTGCCAGCAGTTCGACGGGACTAGCGGTCAATGAGCAGTTCTTC. Encoded protein: CASSSTGLAVNEQFF.

Only a few counts were recorded for this clone. This rearrangement joins TRBV19 to TRBJ2-1, with TRBD1 matching 8 bases. V was pared by 4 bases and J by 6 bases, with 5 bases of the junction left unmatched. The CDR3 runs 14 residues. Germline V gives CDR1 LNHDA, CDR2 SQIVND (reference sequence). The CDR3 nucleotides are TGTGCCAGTAGTACCCGGACAGGGAGCAATGAGCAGTTCTTC. It specifies CASSTRTGSNEQFF.

This clone has only a few counts. This sequence joins TRBV7-3 and TRBJ2-6, with D unclear. CDR1 is SGHTA, CDR2 FQGTGA, per germline. This CDR3 is 15 amino acids long. With 5 bases removed from V and 4 bases from J, the gap between germline ends came to 12 bases. The CDR3 nucleotides are TGTGCCAGCAGCCCCGCAACTACCGGGGCCAACGTCCTGACTTTC. Translation: CASSPATTGANVLTF.

Only a few counts were recorded for this clone. The genes are TRBV28 and TRBJ1-2; 7 bases align to TRBD1. V lost 3 bases to trimming and J lost 2 bases; unmatched junction nucleotides: 3. This CDR3 has 14 amino acids. CDR1 is MDHEN and CDR2 is SYDVKM in the germline V gene. CDR3 region: CASSFPGQNYGYTF. The DNA for the CDR3 is TGTGCCAGCAGTTTCCCGGGACAGAACTATGGCTACACCTTC.

There are a few counts of this clone. The rearrangement joins TRBV7-9 to TRBJ2-7, with D unresolved. The CDR3 is 13 amino acids. Between the trimmed V and J ends, which lost 9 bases and 3 bases, there was a span of 15 bases. CDR1 is SEHNR and CDR2 is FQNEAQ in the germline V gene (reference sequence). CDR3 coding DNA: TGTGCCAGTATGTCCAACCTCGGCTACGAGCAGTACTTC. Protein product: CASMSNLGYEQYF.

This clone was detected only a few times. The V gene is TRBV19, the J gene TRBJ2-6; tentatively, D is TRBD1 (7 bases). Germline V gene data show CDR1 as LNHDA and CDR2 as SQIVND (reference sequence). The CDR3 sequence is 18 residues long. The V and J ends lost 4 bases and 0 bases respectively, with 16 bases between them. The CDR3 loop reads CASSTRTGLSSGANVLTF. Written as DNA, the CDR3 is TGTGCCAGTAGTACCCGGACAGGACTAAGCTCTGGGGCCAACGTCCTGACTTTC.

The CDR3 sequence: CASSLAGDSYEQYF. CDR3 in DNA: TGTGCCAGCAGTTTAGCGGGAGATAGCTACGAGCAGTACTTC. The chain links TRBV28 to TRBJ2-7; 7 bases match TRBD2. Germline-derived CDR1 and CDR2 are MDHEN and SYDVKM. The CDR3 loop spans 14 amino acids. Trimming took 2 bases from V and 3 from J; bases not matched to a gene: 4.

The chain uses TRBV5-1 and TRBJ2-1; 9 nucleotides align to TRBD2. Trimming cost V 1 base and J 6 bases; bases outside gene matches: 11. The CDR3 length is 17 residues. Germline-derived CDR1 and CDR2 are SGHRS and YFSETQ. As DNA, the CDR3 is TGCGCCAGCAGCTTGCCCGAGACTAGCGGATTACTCAATGAGCAGTTCTTC. Translated: CASSLPETSGLLNEQFF.

This chain links TRBV18 with TRBJ1-1; D might be TRBD1 (6 bases). The ends were cut back, 3 bases at V and 0 bases at J, with 14 bases in the middle. This CDR3 has 16 amino acids. Looked up from germline, CDR1 is KGHSH and CDR2 is LQKENI. CDR3 amino acids: CASSPRDRSMNTEAFF. The CDR3 DNA reads TGTGCCAGCTCACCTCGCGACAGGAGTATGAACACTGAAGCTTTCTTT.

This clone was detected only a few times. The rearrangement links TRBV4-2 to TRBJ1-1; possible D gene TRBD1, 6 bases. The CDR3 covers 15 residues. Germline V gene lookup returns CDR1 LGHNA and CDR2 YNFKEQ. The ends were cut back, 0 bases at V and 4 bases at J, with 12 bases in the middle. The CDR3 region has the DNA TGTGCCAGCAGCCAAGATTGGGGACAAGGCACTGAAGCTTTCTTT. Its protein is CASSQDWGQGTEAFF.

With regard to this clone: The sample has other DNA sequences that encode this CDR3 too. This rearrangement joins TRBV2 to TRBJ2-3; 8 bases align to TRBD1. Per the germline V gene, CDR1 is SNHLY and CDR2 is FYNNEI. The V and J ends lost 4 bases and 3 bases, in that order; junction bases with no gene match: 3. The CDR3 runs 14 residues. The CDR3 DNA reads as TGTGCCAGCAGTGGACAGGGGCCTACAGATACGCAGTATTTT. Its protein product is CASSGQGPTDTQYF.

For the CDR3, the DNA is TGTGCCAGCAGCTCCGCGACACCTAAAGAGACCCAGTACTTC. It yields the protein CASSSATPKETQYF. This chain links TRBV28 with TRBJ2-5; D unresolved. The CDR3 runs to 14 residues. V lost 6 bases, J lost 3 bases, and 14 bases lay in between. Germline assignment: CDR1 MDHEN and CDR2 SYDVKM.

This clone appeared a few times. The chain links TRBV21-1 to TRBJ1-5. TRBV21-1 is an annotated pseudogene. The CDR3 has 14 amino acids. The CDR3 sequence: CASSSRVVNQPQHF. Written as DNA, the CDR3 is TGTGCCAGCAGCTCACGGGTCGTCAATCAGCCCCAGCATTTT.

This clone showed up just a few times. This rearrangement joins TRBV30 to TRBJ2-7, with D possibly being TRBD2 (6 bases). CDR3 length: 13 amino acids. Per the germline V gene, CDR1 is GTSNPN and CDR2 is SVGIG (reference sequence). The V end was cut by 2 bases, the J end by 4 bases, with 12 bases between. CDR3 region: CAWSRLVSYEQYF. CDR3 DNA: TGTGCCTGGAGTCGACTAGTCTCGTACGAGCAGTACTTC.

This clone was counted between two and nine times. The CDR3, as DNA: TGTGCCGCCCAGCCCGGGACAGGAAAAGCTAACTATGGCTACACCTTC. Its protein is CAAQPGTGKANYGYTF. The gene calls are TRBV6-6 and TRBJ1-2, with TRBD1 matching 8 bases. Germline CDR1 and CDR2: MNHNY and SVGAGI (reference sequence). V gave up 11 bases and J gave up 0 bases; unmatched junction bases: 14. This CDR3 contains 16 residues.

The genes are TRBV10-3 and TRBJ2-3; TRBD1 agrees at 7 bases. With 8 bases clipped from V and 2 bases from J, the junction kept 1 base outside the gene matches. The length of the CDR3 is 12 residues. Per the germline V gene, CDR1 is ENHRY and CDR2 is SYGVKD. The CDR3 sequence is CAIGTATDTQYF. The CDR3, as DNA: TGTGCCATCGGGACAGCCACAGATACGCAGTATTTT.

The chain links TRBV18 to TRBJ2-5; the match to TRBD1 covers 9 bases. This CDR3 spans 15 amino acids. Trimming took 1 base from V and 4 from J; bases not matched to a gene: 4. CDR1 and CDR2 from the germline V gene are KGHSH and LQKENI. CDR3 loop: CASSPQDRGGETQYF. The CDR3 coding sequence is TGTGCCAGCTCACCACAGGACAGGGGAGGAGAGACCCAGTACTTC.

The chain employs TRBV7-2 and TRBJ2-4, with a possible D match to TRBD1 (6 bases). Trimming removed 5 bases at V and 4 bases at J, with 9 bases between. CDR1 is SGHTA and CDR2 is FQGNSA in the germline V gene. There are 13 residues in the CDR3. The CDR3 is CASSPGQKNIQYF. The CDR3 region has the DNA TGTGCCAGCAGCCCCGGACAGAAAAACATTCAGTACTTC.

This clone was recorded a few times. The CDR3 DNA follows: TGTGCCAGCAGTTACTCGACCCTAGCGGGAAACAATGAGCAGTTCTTC. Protein: CASSYSTLAGNNEQFF. The chain links TRBV6-5 to TRBJ2-1, with TRBD2 identical over 9 bases. In germline, CDR1 is MNHEY, CDR2 SVGAGI. The J segment lost 5 bases and the V segment lost 0 bases, leaving 5 bases of the junction unmatched. The CDR3 is 16 residues long.

The chain joins TRBV30 to TRBJ2-3; D gene ambiguous. The CDR3 sequence is 13 residues long. V gave up 6 bases and J gave up 0 bases, with 10 bases separating them. Germline values: CDR1 GTSNPN, CDR2 SVGIG (reference sequence). The CDR3 is CACSPTSTDTQYF. The CDR3 region has the DNA TGTGCCTGTTCCCCTACTAGCACAGATACGCAGTATTTT.

This clone was seen a few times. The gene calls are TRBV9 and TRBJ2-3; the D gene is possibly TRBD2 (6 bases). Germline V gene lookup returns CDR1 SGDLS and CDR2 YYNGEE. The ends were cut back, 3 bases at V and 4 bases at J, with 24 bases in the middle. The CDR3 runs to 18 residues. Here the CDR3 DNA reads TGTGCCAGCAGCGAAAGAGGATACGGAGGGCTAGCAGCAGATACGCAGTATTTT. This encodes CASSERGYGGLAADTQYF.

The table lists this clone with a few counts. The J gene is TRBJ1-2, the V gene TRBV18, with D unresolved. Germline CDR1 and CDR2: KGHSH and LQKENI. The CDR3 covers 15 residues. V was pared by 6 bases and J by 4 bases, with 18 bases between. CDR3 amino acids: CASSGGGNLSYGYTF. CDR3 in DNA: TGTGCCAGCTCTGGCGGAGGTAACCTCTCCTATGGCTACACCTTC.

This clone was seen only a few times. The chain combines TRBV5-6 with TRBJ2-3; D might be TRBD2 (7 bases). V was clipped by 3 bases and J by 3 bases, with 17 bases between them. The germline CDR1 and CDR2 sequences are SGHDT and YYEEEE. This CDR3 is built from 16 residues. CDR3 DNA: TGTGCCAGCAGCTACGAGGGGGGGTTAGGGACAGATACGCAGTATTTT. Translation: CASSYEGGLGTDTQYF.

Comment on this clone: Additional DNA sequences in this sample encode the identical CDR3. The rearrangement links TRBV15 to TRBJ2-5; D ambiguous. The V and J ends lost 1 base and 1 base respectively, with 4 bases between them. CDR3 size: 13 residues. Germline lookup yields CDR1 LNHNV and CDR2 YYDKDF (reference sequence). CDR3 sequence: CATSRASQETQYF. In DNA form, the CDR3 reads TGTGCCACCAGCAGAGCTAGCCAAGAGACCCAGTACTTC.